This entry describes one TCR beta chain. Germline V CDR1 and CDR2: MDHEN, SYDVKM. The CDR3 runs 14 residues. V shed 3 bases and J shed 8 bases, with 16 bases lying between them. Though nominally healthy at sampling, donors likely had unrecorded immune exposures. The sample originates from a study of cytomegalovirus exposure and HLA in healthy donors. Vbeta (60) and Jbeta (13) primers were used in the PCR. Using immunoSEQ multiplex PCR, the repertoire was profiled, and TCRdb retains in-frame clones only, with some absent. The table records 140,000 to 150,000 clones, around 75% of them present only once.

The sequence was obtained from a man in his sixties in good health and CMV-seronegative. The chain links TRBV28 to TRBJ1-2, with unresolved D. Material for sequencing was PBMCs. In nucleotides, the CDR3 is TGTGCCAGCAGTTTCAGACGAGGGCGTGAAGGCTACACCTTC. Translated, it gives CASSFRRGREGYTF.